This paragraph reports one T cell receptor beta chain. CDR1 and CDR2 from the germline V gene are MNHEY and SMNVEV (reference sequence). CDR3 size: 14 residues. The V end lost 5 bases, the J end lost 4 bases, and 14 bases lay between the germline ends. The sample originates from a study of T cell responses to AZD1222 COVID-19 vaccine. Profiled with immunoSEQ multiplex PCR; TCRdb holds only in-frame clones, not every one. Of roughly 99,000 clones in the sample, roughly nine tenths were seen once. V and J are TRBV27 and TRBJ1-2; a weak D match, TRBD1 (6 bases). The starting material was peripheral blood, obtained on day 0 of AZD1222 vaccination. The receptor was derived from an adult in good health. CDR3 in DNA: TGTGCCAGCAGTCGACAGGCCGGTAGCTATGGCTACACCTTC. Translation gives CASSRQAGSYGYTF.